The rows below give T cell receptor beta chains drawn from one sample of a study of blood T cell repertoires in COVID-19. TCRdb keeps only in-frame clones here, not all; method: immunoSEQ multiplex PCR. The table records about 250,000 clones, about 85% of them present only once. The source material was peripheral blood. The receptor set was obtained from a human donor with COVID-19, enrolled during active disease. The donor label of this sample is uncertain. Each CDR3 is given with its conserved first and last residue. D genes are given only for firm matches. Where a row states a size, it is once, few, many or the class of an expanded clone; other rows omit it.

TRBJ1-1	14	.	TRBV9	.	TGTGCCAGCCGGGGGACGGGGATGGACACTGAAGCTTTCTTT	CASRGTGMDTEAFF
TRBJ2-6	17	.	TRBV28	.	TGTGCCAGCATCGGCGGGGCCGGCCCCTCTGGGGCCAACGTCCTGACTTTC	CASIGGAGPSGANVLTF
TRBJ1-5	18	TRBD1	TRBV28	.	TGTGCCAGCAGTCTCACGACAGGGCCTGACTATAGCAATCAGCCCCAGCATTTT	CASSLTTGPDYSNQPQHF
TRBJ2-1	10	.	TRBV29-1	.	TGCAGCGTTGACGACACGCCGCAGTTCTTC	CSVDDTPQFF
TRBJ2-2	14	TRBD2	TRBV27	once	TGTGCCAGCCGGCTAGCGGTGAACACCGGGGAGCTGTTTTTT	CASRLAVNTGELFF
TRBJ2-3	13	TRBD2	TRBV27	.	TGTGCCAGCCGGGACTACACCACAGATACGCAGTATTTT	CASRDYTTDTQYF
TRBJ2-2	14	.	TRBV5-1	.	TGCGCCAGCAGCGGCGGTTCGATCACCGGGGAGCTGTTTTTT	CASSGGSITGELFF
TRBJ1-2	13	TRBD1	TRBV19	.	TGTGCCAGTAAGAGGGCAGGGGGCAGCGGCGGCACCTTC	CASKRAGGSGGTF
TRBJ2-5	11	.	TRBV12-3/TRBV12-4	.	TGTGCCAGCAGCCGCCAAGAGACCCAGTACTTC	CASSRQETQYF
TRBJ1-1	16	.	TRBV11-1	few	TGTGCCAGCAGCTTAGCCCGGACAGTCGGGGAGACTGAAGCTTTCTTT	CASSLARTVGETEAFF
TRBJ2-7	14	.	TRBV28	.	TGTGCCAGCAGTTTAAGTGGACAGACGTACGAGCAGTACTTC	CASSLSGQTYEQYF
TRBJ2-7	13	TRBD2	TRBV5-1	.	TGCGCCAGCCGACTAGCGGGGACCTACGAGCAGTACTTC	CASRLAGTYEQYF
TRBJ2-3	14	.	TRBV30	.	TGTGCCTGGAGTGTGTACTCCGGGACAGATACGCAGTATTTT	CAWSVYSGTDTQYF
TRBJ2-1	16	TRBD2	TRBV5-1	.	TGCGCCAGCAGCTTGGTTAGCGGGAGCTATTACAATGAGCAGTTCTTC	CASSLVSGSYYNEQFF
TRBJ2-2	12	.	TRBV30	.	TGTGCCTCTTCGACGGGGACCGGGGAGCTGTTTTTT	CASSTGTGELFF
TRBJ2-7	13	.	TRBV12-3/TRBV12-4	.	TGTGCCAGCAGTTTGGTGACTAGCTACGAGCAGTACTTC	CASSLVTSYEQYF
TRBJ2-1	14	TRBD1	TRBV6-5	.	TGTGCCAAGGGCGACAGGGTTAGCTGGAATGAGCAGTTCTTC	CAKGDRVSWNEQFF
TRBJ1-5	13	.	TRBV7-8	.	TGTGCCAGCAGCTTAGGGGAGAATCAGCCCCAGCATTTT	CASSLGENQPQHF
TRBJ1-1	13	.	TRBV29-1	once	TGCAGCGTTGCTTATACAGGACAGACTGAAGCTTTCTTT	CSVAYTGQTEAFF
TRBJ2-3	19	TRBD2	TRBV30	once	TGTGCCTGGAGTCGGAGCGAGGGACTAGCGGGAGCGAGGAGAGATACGCAGTATTTT	CAWSRSEGLAGARRDTQYF
TRBJ2-1	16	TRBD2	TRBV18	.	TGTGCCAGCTCACCGGAGTCTAGCGGGCGATACAATGAGCAGTTCTTC	CASSPESSGRYNEQFF
TRBJ2-2	13	.	TRBV6-4	.	TGTGCCAGCAGTGATCCCTTCACCGGGGAGCTGTTTTTT	CASSDPFTGELFF
TRBJ1-6	12	.	TRBV28	.	TGTGCCACCCCAGGGGCGAATTCACCCCTCCACTTT	CATPGANSPLHF
TRBJ2-2	13	.	TRBV10-3	few	TGTGCCATCAGCCGGACAGACACCGGGGAGCTGTTTTTT	CAISRTDTGELFF
TRBJ1-1	15	.	TRBV6-6	once	TGTGCCAGCAGTTACTTAGGGGCTGAAAACACTGAAGCTTTCTTT	CASSYLGAENTEAFF
TRBJ2-3	13	.	TRBV12-3/TRBV12-4	.	TGTGCCAGCAGTTTAAGGGGCCCAGATACGCAGTATTTT	CASSLRGPDTQYF
TRBJ1-2	16	TRBD1	TRBV7-8	.	TGTGCCAGCAGCCCAGCAGAGGGACAGGTATCTCAGGGCTACACCTTC	CASSPAEGQVSQGYTF
TRBJ1-4	15	.	TRBV28	.	TGTGCCAGCAGTCCCGGTGGGGGGGATAATGAAAAACTGTTTTTT	CASSPGGGDNEKLFF
TRBJ2-1	16	.	TRBV7-7	.	TGTGCTAGCAGCTTAGCGAGAACAGATTCCTACAATGAGCAGTTCTTC	CASSLARTDSYNEQFF
TRBJ2-2	14	.	TRBV7-7	.	TGTGCTAGCAGCTTATGGTCAGGAACCGGGGAGCTGTTTTTT	CASSLWSGTGELFF
TRBJ2-1	12	.	TRBV18	.	TGTGCCAGCTCACCGAGCTCGGAGGAGCAGTTCTTC	CASSPSSEEQFF
TRBJ1-6	15	.	TRBV6-5	.	TGTGCCAGCAGCCTCTCCGGGGGGGGCGGATCACCCCTCCACTTT	CASSLSGGGGSPLHF
TRBJ1-4	14	.	TRBV28	.	TGTGCCAGCAGTAAACAGGCAACTAATGAAAAACTGTTTTTT	CASSKQATNEKLFF
TRBJ2-2	14	.	TRBV30	.	TGTGCCTGGAGTGTAAGGAGGGGCACCGGGGAGCTGTTTTTT	CAWSVRRGTGELFF
TRBJ1-2	14	.	TRBV7-2	.	TGTGCCAGCAGCTTAGTAAGGGGTGACTATGGCTACACCTTC	CASSLVRGDYGYTF
TRBJ1-4	16	TRBD1	TRBV19	.	TGTGCCAGTAGTACAGGGGGCACCGGGGGAAATGAAAAACTGTTTTTT	CASSTGGTGGNEKLFF
TRBJ1-1	14	.	TRBV19	.	TGTGCCAGTAGTTCAAACAGGGTGGACACTGAAGCTTTCTTT	CASSSNRVDTEAFF
TRBJ1-2	13	TRBD1	TRBV19	.	TGTGCCAGTGGGGACAGGGATACCTATGGCTACACCTTC	CASGDRDTYGYTF
TRBJ1-2	17	TRBD1	TRBV7-2	once	TGTGCCAGCAGCTTTCAACAGGGGGCATCCACGGGCTATGGCTACACCTTC	CASSFQQGASTGYGYTF
TRBJ1-3	15	.	TRBV18	.	TGTGCCAGCTCACCCCTGGCCAGCGACGGAAACACCATATATTTT	CASSPLASDGNTIYF
TRBJ1-5	13	.	TRBV30	.	TGTGCCTGGTCGAGCACAGACAATCAGCCCCAGCATTTT	CAWSSTDNQPQHF
TRBJ1-3	14	TRBD1	TRBV13	.	TGTGCCAGCGGAAACAGGGGGACTGGAAACACCATATATTTT	CASGNRGTGNTIYF
TRBJ1-5	15	.	TRBV6-5	.	TGTGCCAGCAGTCCCCAGGGGACCTGGGGTCAGCCCCAGCATTTT	CASSPQGTWGQPQHF
TRBJ2-7	12	.	TRBV6-5	.	TGTGCCAGCAGAGCACAGTCCTACGAGCAGTACTTC	CASRAQSYEQYF
TRBJ2-2	15	TRBD2	TRBV30	.	TGTGCCTGGAGTGTACTGACTAGCGGGAGGAGGGAGCTGTTTTTT	CAWSVLTSGRRELFF
TRBJ1-1	15	TRBD1	TRBV28	few	TGTGCCAGCAGTTTCCCCCACAGGGGTGGCACTGAAGCTTTCTTT	CASSFPHRGGTEAFF
TRBJ2-1	17	.	TRBV24-1	.	TGTGCCACCAGTGGCCCGATCCGCCGAGGGCTCTACAATGAGCAGTTCTTC	CATSGPIRRGLYNEQFF
TRBJ1-5	12	.	TRBV3-1/TRBV3-2	.	TGTGCCAGCAGCCAAGAGGGGGGGCCCCAGCATTTT	CASSQEGGPQHF
TRBJ1-3	14	.	TRBV29-1	few	TGCAGCGTAGGCGGGGGGACCTCTGGAAACACCATATATTTT	CSVGGGTSGNTIYF
TRBJ1-2	17	TRBD1	TRBV28	.	TGTGCCAGCAGTTTTGGGGTAGGACAGGATTCTCCTCATGGCTACACCTTC	CASSFGVGQDSPHGYTF
TRBJ1-5	13	.	TRBV15	once	TGTGCCACCAGCTATTCGGGAGGGCAGCCCCAGCATTTT	CATSYSGGQPQHF